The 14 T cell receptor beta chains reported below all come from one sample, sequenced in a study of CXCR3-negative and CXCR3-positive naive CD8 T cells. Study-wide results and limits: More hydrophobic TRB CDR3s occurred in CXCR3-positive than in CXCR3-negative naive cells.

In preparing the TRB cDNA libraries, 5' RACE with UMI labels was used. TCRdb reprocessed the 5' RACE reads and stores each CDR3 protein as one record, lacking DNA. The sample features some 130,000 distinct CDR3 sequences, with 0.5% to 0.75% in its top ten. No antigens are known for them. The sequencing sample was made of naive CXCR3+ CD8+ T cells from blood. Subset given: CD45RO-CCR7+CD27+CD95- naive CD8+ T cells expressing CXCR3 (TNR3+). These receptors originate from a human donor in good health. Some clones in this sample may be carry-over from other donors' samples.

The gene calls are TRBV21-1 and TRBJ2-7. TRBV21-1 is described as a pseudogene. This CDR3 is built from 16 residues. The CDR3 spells CASSKARRQGSYEQYF.

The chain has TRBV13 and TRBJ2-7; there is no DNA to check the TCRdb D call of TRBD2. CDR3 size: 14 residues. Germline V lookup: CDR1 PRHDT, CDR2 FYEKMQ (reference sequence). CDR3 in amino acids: CASSPGSGSYEQYF.

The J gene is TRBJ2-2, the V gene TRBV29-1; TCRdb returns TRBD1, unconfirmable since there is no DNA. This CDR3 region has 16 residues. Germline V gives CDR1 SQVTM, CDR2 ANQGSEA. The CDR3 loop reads CSVEDGGTGITGELFF.

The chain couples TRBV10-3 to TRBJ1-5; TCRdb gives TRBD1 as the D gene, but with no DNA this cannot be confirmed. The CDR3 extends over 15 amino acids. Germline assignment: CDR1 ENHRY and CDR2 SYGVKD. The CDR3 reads CAISDRGQGDQPQHF.

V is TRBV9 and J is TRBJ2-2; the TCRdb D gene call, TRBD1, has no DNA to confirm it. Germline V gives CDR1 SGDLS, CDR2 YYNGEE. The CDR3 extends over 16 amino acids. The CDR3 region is CASSVGGGRNTGELFF.

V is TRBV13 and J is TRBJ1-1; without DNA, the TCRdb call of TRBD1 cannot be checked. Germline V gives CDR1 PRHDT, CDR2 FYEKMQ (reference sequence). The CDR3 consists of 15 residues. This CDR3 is CASSLDPGTNTEAFF.

This CDR3 reads CSVEVADKTEAFF. The chain couples TRBV29-1 to TRBJ1-1. The CDR3 runs to 13 residues. Germline V CDR1 and CDR2: SQVTM, ANQGSEA.

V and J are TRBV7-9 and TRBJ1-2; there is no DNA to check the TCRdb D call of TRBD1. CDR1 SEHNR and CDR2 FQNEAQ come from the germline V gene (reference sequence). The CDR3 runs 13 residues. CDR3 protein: CASSLGGDYGYTF. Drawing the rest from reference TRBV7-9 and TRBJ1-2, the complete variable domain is DTGVSQNPRHKITKRGQNVTFRCDPISEHNRLYWYRQTLGQGPEFLTYFQNEAQLEKSRLLSDRFSAERPKGSFSTLEIQRTEQGDSAMYLCASSLGGDYGYTFGSGTRLTVV.

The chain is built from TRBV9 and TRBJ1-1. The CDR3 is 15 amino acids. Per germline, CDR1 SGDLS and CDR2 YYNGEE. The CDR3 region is CASSAWVSGDTEAFF.

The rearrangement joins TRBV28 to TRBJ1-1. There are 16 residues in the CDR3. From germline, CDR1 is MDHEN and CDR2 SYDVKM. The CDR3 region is CASSLWSTLWDTEAFF.

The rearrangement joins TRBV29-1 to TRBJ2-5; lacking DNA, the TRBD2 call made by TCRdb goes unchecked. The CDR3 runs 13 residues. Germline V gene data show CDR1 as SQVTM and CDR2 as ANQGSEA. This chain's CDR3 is CSATGTRLETQYF.

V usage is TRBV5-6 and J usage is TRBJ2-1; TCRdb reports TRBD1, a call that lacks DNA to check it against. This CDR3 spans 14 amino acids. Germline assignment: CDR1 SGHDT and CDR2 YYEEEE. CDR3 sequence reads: CASRQRSSYNEQFF.

CDR3 region: CAIQDTLNTEAFF. The chain is built from TRBV12-3 or TRBV12-4 and TRBJ1-1; lacking DNA, the TRBD1 call made by TCRdb goes unchecked. The CDR3 sequence is 13 residues long.

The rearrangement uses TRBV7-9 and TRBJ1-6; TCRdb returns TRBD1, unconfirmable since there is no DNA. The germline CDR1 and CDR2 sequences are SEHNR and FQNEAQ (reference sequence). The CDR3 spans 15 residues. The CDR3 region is CASSEGQGEDSPLHF.